The 5 T cell receptor beta chains below come from one sample, sequenced in a study of beta chain features in type 1 diabetes. Study observations and caveats: TCRB CDR3 length was moderately but significantly reduced in all four CD4+ subsets of Type 1 diabetes patients.

The entirety of the isolated RNA underwent reverse transcription, so expressed TCRB transcripts were sequenced. TCRdb's copy holds only in-frame clones and misses some; the assay was immunoSEQ multiplex PCR. This table has some 360,000 clones, around a tenth appearing once. For these TCRs, the target antigens are not known. Sequenced: central memory CD4+ T cells from blood. The receptors stem from a young man with type 1 diabetes.

This clone turned up a few times. The CDR3 nucleotides are TGTGCCAGCGAGATCCGACAGGGGAGAGAGACCCAGTACTTC. It codes for CASEIRQGRETQYF. The rearrangement joins TRBV2 to TRBJ2-5; 8 bases are shared with TRBD1. CDR1 is SNHLY and CDR2 is FYNNEI in the germline V gene. V was clipped by 8 bases and J by 4 bases; unmatched bases: 9. CDR3 size: 14 residues.

This clone was observed a few times. The chain carries TRBV11-2 and TRBJ2-2; D is unclear. The CDR3 sequence is 13 residues long. Germline V gene data show CDR1 as SGHAT and CDR2 as FQNNGV. V was cut by 3 bases and J by 6 bases, with 8 bases left in between. This CDR3 is CASSFLSPGELFF. The CDR3 DNA is TGTGCCAGCAGCTTTCTTTCCCCCGGGGAGCTGTTTTTT.

The DNA for the CDR3 is TGTGCCATCGCGACTCCCGCGAACACCGGGGAGCTGTTTTTT. Translating it yields CAIATPANTGELFF. V and J are TRBV6-5 and TRBJ2-2; D not resolved. Germline V gene lookup returns CDR1 MNHEY and CDR2 SVGAGI. V lost 10 bases and J lost 0, with 12 bases in between. The CDR3 loop spans 14 amino acids.

The genes are TRBV28 and TRBJ1-5; D perhaps matches TRBD1 (5 bases). The germline V gene encodes CDR1 MDHEN and CDR2 SYDVKM. V was shortened by 7 bases and J by 4 bases, with 14 bases between the two germline ends. This CDR3 contains 14 residues. The DNA for the CDR3 is TGTGCCAGCACCCAGGGCGGTGGGAATCAGCCCCAGCATTTT. Its translation: CASTQGGGNQPQHF.

This clone occurred many times. The chain joins TRBV7-2 to TRBJ2-4; possible D gene TRBD2, 5 bases. V lost 3 bases and J lost 7, with 7 bases in between. The CDR3 length is 12 residues. The V gene's germline CDR1 is SGHTA and CDR2 FQGNSA. CDR3 coding DNA: TGTGCCAGCAGCTTGGGAGTGAACATTCAGTACTTC. Amino acids: CASSLGVNIQYF.